This TCR beta chain appears in the sequencing data of a study of blood T cell repertoires in COVID-19 (TCRdb year 2020). With respect to the entire study: The collaborator samples originated in the United States, Italy and Spain and spanned the acute and convalescent phases of COVID-19. The sample metadata nearly always contained a de-identified subject ID, COVID-19 status, age in years and sex. The material from the prospective study consisted of cDNA or gDNA derived from T cells, B-cell-depleted T cells, or PBMCs. The repertoires were released in a freely available public database meant as a resource for research on the immune response to SARS-CoV-2. Deeply sampled blood TCRbeta repertoires from subjects exposed to, actively infected with, or recovered from COVID-19 were included in the dataset. Where HLA class I and class II types were available, the types were taken from metadata supplied by the sample provider, not from assay-based typing. Samples came from the ongoing ImmuneRACE study (first 160 participants) plus 1,254 subjects from 6 global collaborators. The paper's findings and limits, for the study overall: How much clinical and demographic metadata was included differed by source and by participant, and the metadata was provided uncurated.

The immunoSEQ Assay, a bias-controlled multiplex PCR, was used to amplify TCRbeta CDR3 regions from genomic DNA. The authors' pipeline ran thus. Nucleated cell counts per sample were estimated from amplification of reference gene primers within the assay. To quantify the absolute abundance of each unique TCRbeta CDR3 rearrangement, sequence reads were collapsed and filtered. For each sample, productive Simpson clonality was calculated by taking the square root of Simpson's diversity index across productive rearrangements. TCRdb carries this immuneACCESS record with in-frame sequences only. Its versions omit some clonotypes, under half of them owing to an unresolved V gene in the studies checked, with the rest unexplained. The DNA was the basis for D and trimming; V, J and clone size are from that table. Here the sample has about 160,000 clones; more than 85% occur a single time. Roughly 7.3% of the sample is in the top ten clones.

CDR1 and CDR2, looked up from the germline V gene, are SGHTA and FQGNSA. Its CDR3 holds 15 amino acids, cysteine through phenylalanine. Only the CDR3 DNA stays, 45 bases, in frame from base 1. Here V drops 2 bases and J drops 5 bases, and the junction holds 7 bases not matched to any gene. Notes on this clone: Its antigen has not been determined. Per-base quality was not reported, and no clone a single base away is much larger than it.

In the prospective study, participants were roughly 18 to 100 years old, resided in 24 geographic areas of the United States, and were enrolled through a virtual design. To assign participants to cohorts, the prospective study relied on clinical history that participants themselves reported in a screening survey and a study questionnaire. Recovered participants in ImmuneRACE Cohort 3 were defined by two consecutive negative NP/OP PCR tests, clearance by a healthcare professional, or resolution of symptoms. In the prospective study, whole blood, serum and a nasopharyngeal or oropharyngeal swab were collected from each participant by mobile phlebotomists. Additional blood draws and questionnaires over an approximately two-month period could optionally be provided by prospective study participants. Prospective study blood samples were shipped either frozen or at room temperature before DNA extraction.

The sample comprised PBMCs or T cells enriched from blood (not recorded which). The sequence is built from TRBV7-2 and TRBJ2-3, with 7 bases aligning to TRBD1. This sequence originates from a woman in her forties or fifties who had recovered from COVID-19. The DNA sequence is given as TGTGCCAGCAGCTTAAGGGGGCCTCAGGGAGATACGCAGTATTTT. Its protein reads: CASSLRGPQGDTQYF. Here the CDR3 is joined to the reference TRBV7-2 and TRBJ2-3 genes, and the full variable domain is: GAGVSQSPSNKVTEKGKDVELRCDPISGHTALYWYRQSLGQGLEFLIYFQGNSAPDKSGLPSDRFSAERTGGSVSTLTIQRTQQEDSAVYLCASSLRGPQGDTQYFGPGTRLTVL.